This T cell receptor (beta chain) was obtained from a study of blood T cell repertoires in COVID-19. CDR3 size: 13 residues. V shed 6 bases and J 8 bases; nucleotides not matched to a gene: 8. Produced via immunoSEQ multiplex PCR; TCRdb's table is partial and in-frame only. The table includes about 300,000 clones, roughly 85% detected once. The specimen was PBMCs or T cells enriched from blood (not recorded which). The V gene is TRBV12-3 or TRBV12-4, the J gene TRBJ1-2; 8 nucleotides align to TRBD1. This clonotype originated in a man under 40 who had recovered from COVID-19. The chain's CDR3 is CASSIGQGRGYTF. In DNA, the CDR3 is TGTGCCAGCAGCATTGGACAGGGACGCGGCTACACCTTC.